This T cell receptor beta chain comes out of a study of beta chain features in type 1 diabetes (dated by TCRdb to 2016 to 2018). Background on the whole study: Patients and healthy donors did not differ in mean age, gender distribution, total cell number or subset yield. Regulatory and stem cell-like memory subsets were isolated from only 8 patients and about eight healthy donors, whereas naive and central memory subsets came from all 28 donors. The study compared the TCRB repertoires of sorted circulating CD4+ T cell subsets in recently diagnosed type 1 diabetes patients with those in matched healthy donors. A total of roughly 100,000,000 sorted cells were examined across all samples, and the number of cells per subset was strongly correlated with RNA yield. Study-wide conclusions, independent of this receptor: At VDJ recombination sites, type 1 diabetes patients had fewer insertions and more deleted nucleotides, which implies abnormalities in thymic rearrangement. In all four CD4+ subsets, TCRB CDR3 length was moderately but significantly shorter in type 1 diabetes patients. Only small numbers of individuals were included in the HLA sub-analyses, which left unresolved whether HLA type had any influence on TCRB rearrangement. PCR might favor shorter templates, but patient and control samples were amplified and corrected together, so any skew would affect both groups equally. Because cDNA rather than genomic DNA was sequenced, highly expressing activated cells could have been over-represented, although no difference in activation and CD3 levels was found between groups. Naive, central memory and regulatory TCRB repertoires appeared more similar among patients than among healthy donors.

The entire amount of isolated RNA was reverse transcribed using the High Capacity cDNA Reverse Transcription Kit, so the sequenced TCRB transcripts were expressed ones. Deep immunoSEQ sequencing was applied to naive, central memory and regulatory T cell samples, giving an average of approximately 4 million total reads per sample. Sorted cells were lysed in RLT buffer and RNA was extracted with DNase-treated RNeasy Micro or Mini kits, depending on cell number. To prevent cross-contamination, every cell subset was processed on its own, while patient and healthy donor samples were processed together. Using the immunoSEQ multiplex PCR, TCRB sequences were amplified from cDNA into 87-bp fragments spanning the CDR3 region. Sequencing of the amplicons was done on the Illumina HiSeq platform. On the study's bioinformatics: PCR bias was computationally corrected using synthetic template baselines, reads within Hamming distance 2 were collapsed, and singletons that could not be merged were discarded. Reads were aligned against IMGT to assign V, D and J genes, CDR3 length and insertions or deletions at six rearrangement sites. Within each subset, clonotype counts were normalized to the number of sorted cells before true diversity and Gini coefficients were calculated with the tcR R package. Repertoire sharing was quantified using the overlap coefficient calculated on TCRB nucleotide sequences. Out-of-frame TCRB sequences from naive cells were analyzed to stand in for the pre-selection repertoire. This is the immuneACCESS table as TCRdb keeps it, with only in-frame sequences that have V and J called. A part of the clones is gone; compared with another copy, unresolved V genes explain less than half, and the rest is unexplained. V, J and clone size are those of that table, while D and trimming were read from the DNA. This sample comprises a few hundred thousand clones, around 9.6% of them detected only once. The top ten clones comprise around 0.031% of the sample.

A single peripheral blood draw of around 120 mL on average was collected from each donor into heparinised tubes. A BD FACSAria II and a panel including CD45RO, CCR7, CD25, CD127, CD95 and CD27 were used to sort naive, central memory, regulatory and stem cell-like memory CD4+ T cells. All sorted populations exceeded 98% purity. PBMCs were isolated immediately by Lymphoprep density gradient centrifugation and stained directly without culture. Samples were stained and sorted in pairs, with one healthy donor and one patient per experiment, so that batch effects were minimized. The CDR3 starts with the cysteine, ends with the phenylalanine, and has 14 residues. Of all the DNA, just the CDR3 is kept, 42 bases in frame from base 1. Trimmed from V: 4 bases; trimmed from J: 5 bases; junction bases lacking a gene match: 8. From the germline V gene, CDR1 is SGDLS and CDR2 is YYNGEE. Points on this clone: Its antigen target is currently unknown. Per-nucleotide qualities are absent, and no much larger clonotype sits a single base away.

Sample: naive CD4+ T cells from blood. The sample's cell subset or site label, in plain terms: true naive CD4+ T cells. This clonotype originated in a woman under 30 in good health. Recombination joined TRBV9 with TRBJ2-5; TRBD1 agrees with 7 junctional bases. The DNA is TGTGCCAGCAGCTTGACAGGGTCGGGCGAGACCCAGTACTTC. Its translation is CASSLTGSGETQYF.